The clone carrying this T cell receptor (beta chain) showed up just once. The data derive from a study of blood T cell repertoires in COVID-19. Germline loops: CDR1 SGHTA, CDR2 FQGNSA. CDR3 length equals 13 residues. V was pared by 1 base and J by 7 bases, with 10 bases between. Per the study methods: Amplification of reference gene primers was used by the study to estimate nucleated cell counts. This table comes from immunoSEQ multiplex PCR, and its TCRdb copy is limited to in-frame clones, with some not included. The DNA was the basis for D and trimming; V, J and clone size are from that table. Of about 58,000 clones in the sample, roughly 80% are singletons; the top ten hold approximately 10%. Enrollment of patients from Seattle took place during active infection, with longitudinal follow-up.

The chain couples TRBV7-2 to TRBJ1-2, with D perhaps TRBD1 (5 bases). Source material: peripheral blood. The sequence was collected from an older man with COVID-19, enrolled during active disease. In nucleotides, the CDR3 is TGTGCCAGCAGCTTAGGGGGGGTACCTGGCTACACCTTC. Translating gives CASSLGGVPGYTF.